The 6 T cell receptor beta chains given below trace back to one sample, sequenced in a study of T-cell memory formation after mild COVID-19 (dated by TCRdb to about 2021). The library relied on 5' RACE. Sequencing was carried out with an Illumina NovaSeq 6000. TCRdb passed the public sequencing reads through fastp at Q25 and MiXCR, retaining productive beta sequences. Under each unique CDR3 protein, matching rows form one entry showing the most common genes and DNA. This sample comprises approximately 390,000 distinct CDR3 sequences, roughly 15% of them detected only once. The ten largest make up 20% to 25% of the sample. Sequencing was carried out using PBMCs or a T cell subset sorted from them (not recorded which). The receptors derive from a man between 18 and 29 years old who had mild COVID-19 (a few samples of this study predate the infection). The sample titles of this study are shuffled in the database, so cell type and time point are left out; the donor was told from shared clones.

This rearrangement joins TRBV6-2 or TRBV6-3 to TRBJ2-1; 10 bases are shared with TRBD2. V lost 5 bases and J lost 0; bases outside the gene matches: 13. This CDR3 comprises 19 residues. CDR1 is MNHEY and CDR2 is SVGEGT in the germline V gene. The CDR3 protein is CASSGRDSGGPPSYNEQFF. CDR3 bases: TGTGCCAGCAGTGGCCGGGATAGCGGGGGGCCCCCCTCCTACAATGAGCAGTTCTTC.

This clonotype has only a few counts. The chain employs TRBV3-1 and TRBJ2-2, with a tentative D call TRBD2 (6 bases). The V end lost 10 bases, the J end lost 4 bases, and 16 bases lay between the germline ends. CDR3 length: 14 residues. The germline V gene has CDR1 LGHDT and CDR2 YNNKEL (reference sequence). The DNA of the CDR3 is TGTGCCACCTCTGGGACTTGGGGCACCGGGGAGCTGTTTTTT. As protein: CATSGTWGTGELFF.

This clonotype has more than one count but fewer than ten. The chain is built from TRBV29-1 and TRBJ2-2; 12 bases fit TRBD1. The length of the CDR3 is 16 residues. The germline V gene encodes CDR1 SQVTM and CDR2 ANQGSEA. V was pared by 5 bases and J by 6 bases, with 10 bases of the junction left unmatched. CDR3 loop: CSVYWDRGLQSGELFF. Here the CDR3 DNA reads TGCAGCGTTTATTGGGACAGGGGGCTTCAATCCGGGGAGCTGTTTTTT.

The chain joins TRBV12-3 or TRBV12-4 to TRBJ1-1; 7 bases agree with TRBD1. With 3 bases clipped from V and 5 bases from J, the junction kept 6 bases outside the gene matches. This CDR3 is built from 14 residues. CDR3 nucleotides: TGTGCCAGCAGTTTTGAGGGGGCGGGGACTGAAGCTTTCTTT. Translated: CASSFEGAGTEAFF.

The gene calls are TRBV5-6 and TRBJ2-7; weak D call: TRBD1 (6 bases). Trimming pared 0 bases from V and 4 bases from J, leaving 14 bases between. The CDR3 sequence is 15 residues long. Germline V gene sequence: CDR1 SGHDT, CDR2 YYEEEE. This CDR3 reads CASSLASGTQYEQYV. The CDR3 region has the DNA TGTGCCAGCAGCTTGGCATCCGGGACACAGTACGAGCAGTACGTC.

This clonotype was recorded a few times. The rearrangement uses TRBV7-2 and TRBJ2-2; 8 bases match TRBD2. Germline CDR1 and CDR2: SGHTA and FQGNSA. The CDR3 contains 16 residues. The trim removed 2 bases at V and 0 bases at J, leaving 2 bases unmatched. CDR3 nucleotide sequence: TGTGCCAGCAGCTTAACTAGCGGCACGAACACCGGGGAGCTGTTTTTT. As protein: CASSLTSGTNTGELFF.